These 27 T cell receptor beta chains share one sample of origin, sequenced in a study of T cell changes during pregnancy in multiple sclerosis. Generated by immunoSEQ multiplex PCR, the TCRdb table keeps only in-frame clones and is missing some. The sample carries roughly 40,000 clones, about 91% recorded once. The input for sequencing was CD4+ T cells from peripheral blood mononuclear cells, taken after pregnancy. The receptors shown here come from a female donor in good health, enrolled as a control in a pregnancy study.

This clone was counted a few times. The chain uses TRBV28 and TRBJ1-1; weak D call: TRBD1 (6 bases). Germline lookup yields CDR1 MDHEN and CDR2 SYDVKM. This CDR3 comprises 14 residues. V dropped 3 bases and J dropped 5 bases, with 13 bases sitting between them. This CDR3 is CASSFGGRGTEAFF. DNA of the CDR3: TGTGCCAGCAGTTTTGGGGGCAGAGGGACTGAAGCTTTCTTT.

This chain joins TRBV5-6 and TRBJ1-3; D is undetermined. Looked up from germline, CDR1 is SGHDT and CDR2 is YYEEEE. V dropped 5 bases and J dropped 0 bases, with 9 bases sitting between them. This CDR3 spans 14 amino acids. The CDR3 DNA reads TGTGCCAGCAGACCCGGGAGCTCTGGAAACACCATATATTTT. Translation: CASRPGSSGNTIYF.

Points on this clone: This specimen includes other DNA sequences encoding the same CDR3. V gene TRBV4-1 combines with J gene TRBJ2-5; perhaps TRBD2 as D (5 bases). The V gene's germline CDR1 is MGHRA and CDR2 YSYEKL. This CDR3 is 14 amino acids long. V dropped 0 bases and J dropped 5 bases, with 10 bases sitting between them. CDR3 nucleotide sequence: TGCGCCAGCAGCCAAGATGGGCTAGCCGAGACCCAGTACTTC. It yields the protein CASSQDGLAETQYF.

V usage is TRBV7-2 and J usage is TRBJ2-1, with D possibly matching TRBD2 (5 bases). The V gene's germline CDR1 is SGHTA and CDR2 FQGNSA. With 1 base removed from V and 8 bases from J, the gap between germline ends came to 15 bases. The CDR3 loop spans 15 amino acids. The CDR3 loop reads CASSLERRGLDEQFF. The CDR3 nucleotides are TGTGCCAGCAGCTTAGAGAGACGAGGGCTGGATGAGCAGTTCTTC.

This chain connects TRBV14 to TRBJ2-1, with TRBD1 matching over 7 bases. CDR1 and CDR2 (germline): SGHDN, FVKESK. The J segment lost 9 bases and the V segment lost 5 bases, leaving 13 bases of the junction unmatched. CDR3 length: 15 amino acids. The CDR3 region has the DNA TGTGCCAGCAGCAAGCTTGGACAGGCCGGGCGTGAGCAGTTCTTC. The encoded protein is CASSKLGQAGREQFF.

V and J are TRBV28 and TRBJ2-4, with TRBD2 matching 7 bases. The CDR3 covers 14 residues. Germline V gene data show CDR1 as MDHEN and CDR2 as SYDVKM. J lost 8 bases, V lost 5 bases, and 9 bases had no gene match. CDR3 sequence (DNA): TGTGCCAGCAGTGACCGGGGAGGGAGGGACATTCAGTACTTC. Protein: CASSDRGGRDIQYF.

CDR3 sequence reads: CAWRTGGRAVLFSGANVLTF. DNA for the CDR3: TGTGCCTGGAGAACCGGGGGGAGGGCTGTGCTATTCTCTGGGGCCAACGTCCTGACTTTC. V usage is TRBV30 and J usage is TRBJ2-6, with 7 bases that match TRBD2. This CDR3 has 20 amino acids. V was clipped by 3 bases and J by 0 bases; unmatched bases: 17. The germline V gene encodes CDR1 GTSNPN and CDR2 SVGIG (reference sequence).

The chain carries TRBV10-1 and TRBJ2-5; TRBD1 might be the D (6 bases). Germline CDR1 WNHNN, CDR2 SYGVQD (reference sequence). V was pared by 3 bases and J by 4 bases, with 12 bases between. This CDR3 spans 14 amino acids. CDR3 in amino acids: CASSDGTRGETQYF. The CDR3 region has the DNA TGCGCCAGCAGTGACGGGACCAGGGGAGAGACCCAGTACTTC.

The gene calls are TRBV6-6 and TRBJ1-1; the D gene is possibly TRBD1 (5 bases). The CDR3 runs 15 residues. The V end lost 0 bases, the J end lost 5 bases, and 13 bases lay between the germline ends. Germline V gene data show CDR1 as MNHNY and CDR2 as SVGAGI (reference sequence). The CDR3 spells CASSYSGGYKTEAFF. DNA of the CDR3: TGTGCCAGCAGTTACTCCGGGGGTTACAAGACTGAAGCTTTCTTT.

This chain joins TRBV6-5 and TRBJ2-7; D may be TRBD2 (5 bases). The CDR3 length is 13 residues. The V end was cut by 4 bases, the J end by 2 bases, with 9 bases between. CDR1 is MNHEY, CDR2 SVGAGI, per germline. The CDR3 nucleotides are TGTGCCAGCAGTTTGGCAGCGGCCTACGAGCAGTACTTC. Translation gives CASSLAAAYEQYF.

The V gene is TRBV7-9, the J gene TRBJ2-1; D not certain. Trimming stripped 2 bases from V and 9 bases from J, with 11 bases between. From germline, CDR1 is SEHNR and CDR2 FQNEAQ (reference sequence). The CDR3 has 13 amino acids. The CDR3 DNA is TGTGCCAGCAGCTTAACTGGCTCAGGTGAGCAGTTCTTC. Translated: CASSLTGSGEQFF.

This chain connects TRBV4-3 to TRBJ2-5, with TRBD2 matching over 8 bases. J gave up 7 bases and V 0 bases, and 10 bases lay outside the gene matches. The germline V gene encodes CDR1 LGHNA and CDR2 YSLEER. The CDR3 totals 16 residues. The DNA for the CDR3 is TGCGCCAGCAGCCAAGATTCCGGAGCGGGAGTGGTGACCCAGTACTTC. It yields the protein CASSQDSGAGVVTQYF.

This chain connects TRBV4-1 to TRBJ2-1, with D unresolved. CDR1 and CDR2 (germline): MGHRA, YSYEKL. CDR3 size: 15 residues. V was trimmed by 3 bases and J by 3 bases, leaving 12 bases between them. The CDR3: CASSHLRPVYNEQFF. The CDR3 DNA follows: TGCGCCAGCAGCCATTTGCGGCCGGTCTACAATGAGCAGTTCTTC.

This chain joins TRBV29-1 and TRBJ1-1, with 7 bases fitting TRBD1. With 3 bases clipped from V and 5 bases from J, the junction kept 3 bases outside the gene matches. This CDR3 has 12 residues. CDR1 and CDR2 (germline): SQVTM, ANQGSEA. Here the CDR3 reads CSVEAGGTEAFF. The CDR3 coding sequence is TGCAGCGTTGAGGCAGGGGGTACTGAAGCTTTCTTT. Full variable domain (remainder filled in from reference TRBV29-1 and TRBJ1-1): SAVISQKPSRDICQRGTSLTIQCQVDSQVTMMFWYRQQPGQSLTLIATANQGSEATYESGFVIDKFPISRPNLTFSTLTVSNMSPEDSSIYLCSVEAGGTEAFFGQGTRLTVV.

The J gene is TRBJ2-2, the V gene TRBV27; D gene unclear. The CDR3 is 13 amino acids. The germline CDR1 and CDR2 sequences are MNHEY and SMNVEV (reference sequence). Trimming took off 6 bases at V and 6 bases at J, with 11 bases between the two ends. The CDR3 here is CASSPPEAGELFF. The CDR3 DNA reads TGTGCCAGCAGCCCGCCAGAGGCCGGGGAGCTGTTTTTT.

The gene calls are TRBV5-4 and TRBJ2-5; D is unclear. V dropped 0 bases and J dropped 3 bases, with 6 bases sitting between them. The germline CDR1 and CDR2 sequences are SGHNT and YYREEE (reference sequence). CDR3 size: 13 residues. CDR3: CASSLGLEETQYF. CDR3 nucleotide sequence: TGTGCCAGCAGCTTGGGACTTGAAGAGACCCAGTACTTC. Full variable domain (rest looked up from reference TRBV5-4 and TRBJ2-5): ETGVTQSPTHLIKTRGQQVTLRCSSQSGHNTVSWYQQALGQGPQFIFQYYREEENGRGNFPPRFSGLQFPNYSSELNVNALELDDSALYLCASSLGLEETQYFGPGTRLLVL.

The chain links TRBV29-1 to TRBJ2-1; possibly TRBD2 for D (6 bases). Trimming pared 3 bases from V and 6 bases from J, leaving 24 bases between. Germline CDR1 and CDR2: SQVTM and ANQGSEA. The CDR3 length is 17 residues. CDR3 sequence: CSVEEFVRAEGTNEQFF. CDR3 DNA: TGCAGCGTTGAGGAGTTTGTTCGGGCGGAGGGGACCAATGAGCAGTTCTTC.

The chain uses TRBV28 and TRBJ1-2, with 7 nucleotides matching TRBD1. The CDR3 loop spans 14 amino acids. The germline gives CDR1 MDHEN, CDR2 SYDVKM. After removal of 6 bases from V and 3 bases from J, the junction contained 7 bases not matched to a gene. Here the CDR3 reads CASSEDRRYYGYTF. CDR3 sequence (DNA): TGTGCCAGCAGCGAGGACAGGAGGTACTATGGCTACACCTTC.

The V gene is TRBV5-6, the J gene TRBJ2-5; D ambiguous. There are 12 residues in the CDR3. V lost 3 bases, J lost 5 bases, and 8 bases lay in between. Germline CDR1 is SGHDT and CDR2 is YYEEEE. For the CDR3, the DNA is TGTGCCAGCAGCTCCACAGTGGAGACCCAGTACTTC. The encoded protein is CASSSTVETQYF.

This chain links TRBV6-5 with TRBJ1-2; unclear D gene. Germline V gene lookup returns CDR1 MNHEY and CDR2 SVGAGI. Trimming took off 4 bases at V and 2 bases at J, with 5 bases between the two ends. The CDR3 extends over 12 amino acids. CDR3 residues: CASSLTNYGYTF. Written as DNA, the CDR3 is TGTGCCAGCAGTTTGACAAACTATGGCTACACCTTC.

The genes are TRBV7-9 and TRBJ2-2; a possible D gene is TRBD1 (6 bases). CDR3 size: 14 residues. V gave up 2 bases and J gave up 7 bases, with 11 bases separating them. The germline CDR1 and CDR2 sequences are SEHNR and FQNEAQ (reference sequence). This chain's CDR3 is CASSLSGDSGELFF. The CDR3 DNA reads as TGTGCCAGCAGCTTATCAGGGGATAGCGGGGAGCTGTTTTTT.

CDR3 bases: TGCAGCGTGGGACAGGGCGGGAACTACAATGAGCAGTTCTTC. As protein: CSVGQGGNYNEQFF. The chain carries TRBV29-1 and TRBJ2-1; TRBD1 agrees at 9 bases. CDR3 length: 14 residues. Trimming removed 6 bases from V and 3 bases from J; junction bases left unmatched: 6. From germline, CDR1 is SQVTM and CDR2 ANQGSEA.

This chain uses TRBV5-1 with TRBJ1-1; 8 positions agree with TRBD1. The CDR3 has 12 residues. Germline CDR1 SGHRS, CDR2 YFSETQ. The J segment lost 5 bases and the V segment lost 3 bases, leaving 0 bases of the junction unmatched. CDR3 residues: CASSYRGTEAFF. The CDR3, as DNA: TGCGCCAGCAGCTACAGGGGGACTGAAGCTTTCTTT.

This rearrangement joins TRBV15 to TRBJ1-5; tentative D call: TRBD1 (5 bases). The CDR3 extends over 14 amino acids. Germline V lookup: CDR1 LNHNV, CDR2 YYDKDF (reference sequence). Trimming cost V 0 bases and J 8 bases, with 11 bases left between them. The DNA for the CDR3 is TGTGCCACCAGCAGAGATCGGGGGAAAGAGCCCCAGCATTTT. Amino acids: CATSRDRGKEPQHF.

V gene TRBV2 combines with J gene TRBJ2-5, with TRBD1 identical over 8 bases. V dropped 3 bases and J dropped 5; count of bases not matched to a gene: 5. Germline V gives CDR1 SNHLY, CDR2 FYNNEI. There are 14 residues in the CDR3. The CDR3 reads CASSEDRVEETQYF. The CDR3 region has the DNA TGTGCCAGCAGTGAGGACAGGGTGGAGGAGACCCAGTACTTC. The full variable domain, its missing parts supplied by reference TRBV2 and TRBJ2-5, is EPEVTQTPSHQVTQMGQEVILRCVPISNHLYFYWYRQILGQKVEFLVSFYNNEISEKSEIFDDQFSVERPDGSNFTLKIRSTKLEDSAMYFCASSEDRVEETQYFGPGTRLLVL.

V and J are TRBV10-1 and TRBJ2-4; 7 bases are a match to TRBD1. This CDR3 has 17 amino acids. Trimming at V came to 6 bases and at J to 0 bases, leaving 11 bases not matched to a gene. Germline V gene sequence: CDR1 WNHNN, CDR2 SYGVQD (reference sequence). CDR3 protein: CASSPLGQVLAKNIQYF. CDR3 nucleotide sequence: TGCGCCAGCAGCCCCCTCGGACAGGTCCTAGCCAAAAACATTCAGTACTTC.

J is TRBJ1-5 and V is TRBV27; no clear D gene. Between the trimmed V and J ends, which lost 5 bases and 2 bases, there was a span of 16 bases. Germline CDR1 is MNHEY and CDR2 is SMNVEV (reference sequence). The CDR3 is made up of 16 amino acids. The CDR3, as DNA: TGTGCCAGCAGTCCCCCCGGCGGGGTAGGCAATCAGCCCCAGCATTTT. Translating it yields CASSPPGGVGNQPQHF.